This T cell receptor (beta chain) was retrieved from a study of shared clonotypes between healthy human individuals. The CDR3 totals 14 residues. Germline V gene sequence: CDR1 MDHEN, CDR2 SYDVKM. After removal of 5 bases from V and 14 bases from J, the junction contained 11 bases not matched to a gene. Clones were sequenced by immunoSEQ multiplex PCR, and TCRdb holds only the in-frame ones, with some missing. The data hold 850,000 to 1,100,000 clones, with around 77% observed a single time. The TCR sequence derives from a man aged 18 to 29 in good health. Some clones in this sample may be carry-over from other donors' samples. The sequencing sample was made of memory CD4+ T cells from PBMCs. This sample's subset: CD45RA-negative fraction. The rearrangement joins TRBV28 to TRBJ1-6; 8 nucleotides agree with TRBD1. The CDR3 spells CASSPRTGRTALHF. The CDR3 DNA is TGTGCCAGCAGTCCGCGGACAGGGAGAACTGCCCTCCACTTT.